This section outlines one T cell receptor beta chain sequence together with its context. This entry belongs to a study of OX40 agonist ivuxolimab in advanced cancers. At the level of the study: Each dose-escalation patient presented with hepatocellular carcinoma, melanoma, renal cell or head and neck cancer.

Germline V gives CDR1 KGHSH, CDR2 LQKENI. V was clipped by 1 base and J by 8 bases, with 12 bases between them. CDR3 length equals 14 residues. TCRdb's table, derived via immunoSEQ multiplex PCR, lists solely in-frame clones and lacks some. The data hold over 100,000 clones, with 90% to 95% observed a single time. This chain joins TRBV18 and TRBJ2-4; perhaps TRBD1 as D (5 bases). The specimen was CD4+ or CD8+ T cells sorted from blood, collected in a trial of the OX40 agonist ivuxolimab. The receptor was derived from an adult with an advanced solid tumor such as melanoma, head and neck, liver or kidney cancer. The CDR3: CASSPRRQSDIQYF. The DNA of the CDR3 is TGTGCCAGCTCACCACGTCGACAGTCTGACATTCAGTACTTC.